The clone carrying this TCR beta chain was seen many times. Its antigen is not known. PBMCs were obtained from 7.5 to 10 ml fresh peripheral blood. This record belongs to a study of T cells in Graves' hyperthyroidism and ophthalmopathy. Study summary: The authors collected peripheral blood at initial diagnosis, before any treatment.

Researchers took RNA transcripts and amplified the TCR beta CDR3 regions from them. The HTBI primer set was used in a first-round RT-PCR of the TCR CDR3. TCRdb ran MiXCR on the multiplex PCR reads and lists one entry per CDR3 protein. The sample gives more than 150,000 distinct CDR3 sequences, around 15% of which show up once; approximately 28% is in the top ten. Whole-study results and caveats: For ophthalmopathy, model prediction preceded onset by a median 6.5 months. The authors' 13 V-J model separated ophthalmopathy from stable hyperthyroidism.

This TCR was sampled from a woman aged 45 to 65 with Graves' hyperthyroidism. Material for sequencing was blood.

The CDR3 DNA sequence: TGTGCCAGCAGCTTAGGGGGTCGGGGGACAGATACGCAGTATTTT. Translated: CASSLGGRGTDTQYF. The V gene is TRBV11-2, the J gene TRBJ2-3; maybe TRBD2 (6 bases). V lost 1 base and J lost 3, with 11 bases in between. CDR1 and CDR2 from the germline V gene are SGHAT and FQNNGV. There are 15 residues in the CDR3.